The text below deals with one T cell receptor (beta chain). The antigen remains unidentified. The record originates from a study of identical twins. General study results and limits: Weaker excess twin sharing was seen among beta out-of-frame sequences. The study drew conclusions from cross-sectional statistical analysis, not from following the same donors.

Per the germline V gene, CDR1 is MNHEY and CDR2 is SMNVEV (reference sequence). Trimming cost V 5 bases and J 7 bases; bases outside gene matches: 7. This CDR3 comprises 13 residues. Unique molecular identifiers were present on cDNA, and template switching added a universal primer site. TCRdb re-called the 5' RACE reads through MiXCR, storing one row per CDR3 protein. The sample yields hundreds of thousands of distinct CDR3 sequences, around 8.6% seen once. The sample was also linked to a second study, of yellow fever vaccine responses in identical twins.

Sequences were obtained from PBMCs. The chain employs TRBV27 and TRBJ1-2; 7 bases fit TRBD1. The clonotype comes from a woman between 18 and 29 years old in good health. The CDR3 spells CASSHRGGVGYTF. CDR3 DNA sequence: TGTGCCAGCAGTCACAGGGGTGGAGTTGGCTACACCTTC.